Given below is one T cell receptor beta chain in context. With a J-beta primer mix and a sample-barcoded 5' primer, a second PCR ran roughly 6 to 11 cycles. TCRdb analysed the 5' RACE reads with MiXCR anew, one entry per CDR3 protein. The sample includes 1 million or so distinct CDR3 sequences, approximately 26% of them seen just once. The sample originates from a study of blood T cells in healthy people across ages. CDR1 and CDR2 (germline): KGHSH, LQKENI. CDR3 length: 15 residues. With 2 bases removed from V and 3 bases from J, the gap between germline ends came to 14 bases. Ten milliliters of peripheral blood were drawn from each donor. This sample also belongs to another study, concerning T cells of mothers and their children. As reported in that work: In unrelated and related pairs, TCR recombination output is shaped in a similar way by thymic selection.

V and J are TRBV18 and TRBJ2-7; D is perhaps TRBD1 (5 bases). This clonotype was obtained from a girl aged 2-10 years in good health. Sequencing was done on a sample of blood. CDR3 bases: TGTGCCAGCTCACCAGGGCCTCAGGGAAGCTACGAGCAGTACTTC. Residues: CASSPGPQGSYEQYF.